This T cell receptor beta chain emerged from a study of CD8 T cells in ankylosing spondylitis. Study outcomes and limitations: Matched ankylosing spondylitis synovial fluid reportedly showed significant enrichment of disease-linked clones. Disease-linked clones bore a CD8+ phenotype and were relatively rare in peripheral blood. Under 10 highly homologous variants formed a TCR beta motif that appeared characteristic of ankylosing spondylitis blood. In synovial fluid and blood from reactive arthritis, some motif variants were previously reported.

This clonotype was found many times. What it recognizes is unknown. Scientists made TCR beta libraries using quantitative 5'-RACE with molecular barcodes. One entry per CDR3 protein results from TCRdb running MiXCR on the 5' RACE reads. This repertoire shows 750,000 to 850,000 distinct CDR3 sequences, approximately 12% found once; its top ten account for just over 0.5%. Germline-derived CDR1 and CDR2 are MGHRA and YSYEKL. The V end was cut by 4 bases, the J end by 2 bases, with 21 bases between. This CDR3 contains 17 residues. The rearrangement uses TRBV4-1 and TRBJ2-7; D is perhaps TRBD1 or TRBD2 (5 bases each). This receptor was taken from a male donor with ankylosing spondylitis. The sample taken for sequencing was blood, either unsorted or a sorted T cell fraction (not recorded which). CDR3 nucleotide sequence: TGCGCCAGCAGCCTTGATGCGAGGGGCAGAAGTACCTACGAGCAGTACTTC. Its protein is CASSLDARGRSTYEQYF.